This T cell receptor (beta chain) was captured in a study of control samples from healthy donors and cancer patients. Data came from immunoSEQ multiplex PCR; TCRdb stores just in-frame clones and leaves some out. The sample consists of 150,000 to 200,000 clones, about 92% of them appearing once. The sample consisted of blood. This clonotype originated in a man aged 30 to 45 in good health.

CDR3 amino acids: CASSNVLTSGNTGELFF. CDR3 nucleotides: TGTGCCAGCAGCAATGTCCTGACATCTGGGAACACCGGGGAGCTGTTTTTT. This chain links TRBV5-8 with TRBJ2-2; no reliable D call. Germline loops: CDR1 SGHTS, CDR2 YDEGEE. Trimming stripped 4 bases from V and 1 base from J, with 17 bases between. The CDR3 has 17 amino acids.